Listed below are T cell receptor beta chains from one sample, sequenced in a study of blood T cells in healthy people across ages. A single record per CDR3 protein comes from TCRdb applying MiXCR to the 5' RACE reads. Here the sample spans about 970,000 distinct CDR3 sequences, roughly 50% being singletons. The sequencing input was blood. The receptors were gathered from a woman aged 60-75 years in good health. Each CDR3 is given with its conserved first and last residue. A D gene is named only where the DNA matches it firmly. Not every row has a clone size; where given, it reads once, few, many or a size class.

CDR3nt | CDR3aa | j_gene | v_gene | d_gene | abundance
TGCGCCAGCAGCCAAGGTAGTAACACAGATACGCAGTATTTT | CASSQGSNTDTQYF | TRBJ2-3 | TRBV4-3 | . | .
TGTGCCAGCAGCGTTCCTAGCGGGAGCGTTAGGGAGCAGTACTTC | CASSVPSGSVREQYF | TRBJ2-5 | TRBV3-1 | TRBD2 | .
TGTGCCAGCATGGATCAGGGTCGGTACACCGGGGAGCTGTTTTTT | CASMDQGRYTGELFF | TRBJ2-2 | TRBV27 | . | .
TGTGCCAGCAGCCAAGAAGGGGTAGCGGGTGGTTTTAATGAGCAGTTCTTC | CASSQEGVAGGFNEQFF | TRBJ2-1 | TRBV4-2 | TRBD2 | .
TGTGCCAGCAGTGTACCGCGGAGTACGCAGTATTTT | CASSVPRSTQYF | TRBJ2-3 | TRBV12-3/TRBV12-4 | . | .
TGTGCCAGCAACCGGGGGTCCTATGGCTACACCTTC | CASNRGSYGYTF | TRBJ1-2 | TRBV28 | . | .
TGTGCCAGCAACATCAGGGGGACCTACAATGAGCAGTTCTTC | CASNIRGTYNEQFF | TRBJ2-1 | TRBV28 | TRBD1 | few
TGTGCCAGCCCTTTGTCTGGGGCCAACGTCCTGACTTTC | CASPLSGANVLTF | TRBJ2-6 | TRBV11-2 | . | .
TGTGCCAGCAGTGAAGTAGCACGGCAGAACACTGAAGCTTTCTTT | CASSEVARQNTEAFF | TRBJ1-1 | TRBV25-1 | . | .
TGTGCCAGCAGCCCCCGGCGAGGGGGAGGCATAGGATACAATGAGCAGTTCTTC | CASSPRRGGGIGYNEQFF | TRBJ2-1 | TRBV7-2 | . | few
TGTGCCAGCAGCTGTACAGGGTTCGTTGAGCAGTACTTC | CASSCTGFVEQYF | TRBJ2-7 | TRBV7-2 | . | .
TGCAGTGCTAGTACGGGCGTTCCGAGCGGAAACACCATATATTTT | CSASTGVPSGNTIYF | TRBJ1-3 | TRBV20-1 | . | .
TGTGCCAGCAGTTACTCTATCGGGTACAATGAGCAGTTCTTC | CASSYSIGYNEQFF | TRBJ2-1 | TRBV6-5 | . | few
TGCAGCGTTGGGACTAGCGGAACGTGGGAGCAGTACTTC | CSVGTSGTWEQYF | TRBJ2-7 | TRBV29-1 | TRBD2 | .
TGCAGTGCTAGAGACCACGACAGCCTCTATAATGAGCAGTTCTTC | CSARDHDSLYNEQFF | TRBJ2-1 | TRBV20-1 | . | .
TGTGCCAGCAGTTGGGGACAGGGTGGCGGCTACACCTTC | CASSWGQGGGYTF | TRBJ1-2 | TRBV6-2/TRBV6-3 | TRBD1 | few
TGTGCCAGCAGGCAAAGTGGTCTCCAAGAGACCCAGTACTTC | CASRQSGLQETQYF | TRBJ2-5 | TRBV27 | . | few
TGTGCCAGCAGTTCCTACTACTCTAACTATGGCTACACCTTC | CASSSYYSNYGYTF | TRBJ1-2 | TRBV27 | . | few
TGTGCCAGCAGCTTAGCGGGAGAGGGATTCGAGCAGTACTTC | CASSLAGEGFEQYF | TRBJ2-7 | TRBV7-2 | . | few
TGCAGCGTTGCGGTGGGCGGGAACACTGAAGCTTTCTTT | CSVAVGGNTEAFF | TRBJ1-1 | TRBV29-1 | . | .
TGTGCCAGCAGCACGCACACGAGGTCCCTAAACATTCAGTACTTC | CASSTHTRSLNIQYF | TRBJ2-4 | TRBV11-2 | . | .
TGTGCCAGCAGTCCGCTCCCGGGCCAGGGAGGCTATGGCTACACCTTC | CASSPLPGQGGYGYTF | TRBJ1-2 | TRBV7-6 | . | few
TGTGCCAGCAGCTTGTCTGACAGGCGGAAGTACAATGAGCAGTTCTTC | CASSLSDRRKYNEQFF | TRBJ2-1 | TRBV7-9 | . | few
TGTGCCAGCAGACCCGACTCTACCGGGGAGCAGTACTTC | CASRPDSTGEQYF | TRBJ2-5 | TRBV12-3/TRBV12-4 | . | few
TGTGCCTGGAGTGTAGGTATCACCGATTACGAGCAGTACTTC | CAWSVGITDYEQYF | TRBJ2-7 | TRBV30 | . | .
TGTGCCAGCAGCCTGGGGCTATGGGGGAAATGGAACACTGAAGCTTTCTTT | CASSLGLWGKWNTEAFF | TRBJ1-1 | TRBV28 | . | .
TGCAGTGCTGGGAAGACGACAGGCTACGAGCAGTACTTC | CSAGKTTGYEQYF | TRBJ2-7 | TRBV20-1 | . | .
TGCAGTGCTTTCGGAAACATAAACTATGGCTACACCTTC | CSAFGNINYGYTF | TRBJ1-2 | TRBV20-1 | . | .
TGCAGTGCCGCACTAGCGGGAGAAGTAGAGCAGTTCTTC | CSAALAGEVEQFF | TRBJ2-1 | TRBV20-1 | TRBD2 | few
TGTGCCAGCAGCTCCCGACAGGGTGAAAAACTGTTTTTT | CASSSRQGEKLFF | TRBJ1-4 | TRBV7-2 | TRBD1 | .
TGCAGCGTCGCCCTCCCGGACTCCTACGAGCAGTACTTC | CSVALPDSYEQYF | TRBJ2-7 | TRBV29-1 | . | .
TGCGCCAGCAGCCAAGTAGTTAGCGGCTCCTACAATGAGCAGTTCTTC | CASSQVVSGSYNEQFF | TRBJ2-1 | TRBV4-3 | . | .
TGTGCCAGCAGTTCATTATGGACTAGCGGGATTTGGGACGAGCAGTACTTC | CASSSLWTSGIWDEQYF | TRBJ2-7 | TRBV27 | TRBD2 | .
TGTGCCAGCAGAGCAACTAGCGGCTCATCCTACGAGCAGTACTTC | CASRATSGSSYEQYF | TRBJ2-7 | TRBV12-3/TRBV12-4 | TRBD2 | few
TGTGCCACCGGAAGATTACAGGGGGCTAAGGCGATCGGTAATGAGCAGTTCTTC | CATGRLQGAKAIGNEQFF | TRBJ2-1 | TRBV27 | TRBD1 | once
TGTGCCAGCAGCCCAGCTAGCGGGGGGATGGATACGCAGTATTTT | CASSPASGGMDTQYF | TRBJ2-3 | TRBV7-9 | TRBD2 | .
TGCAGTGCTAGACAAGCGGGAGGTAGAGTCGGCTACGAGCAGTACTTC | CSARQAGGRVGYEQYF | TRBJ2-7 | TRBV20-1 | TRBD2 | .
TGTGCCTGGTCGGGGGACAGGGGAAATACTGGGGCCAACGTCCTGACTTTC | CAWSGDRGNTGANVLTF | TRBJ2-6 | TRBV30 | TRBD1 | few
TGTGCCAGCAGTAATGTTGGCAGGACAGACGGTAGCAATCAGCCCCAGCATTTT | CASSNVGRTDGSNQPQHF | TRBJ1-5 | TRBV28 | . | .
TGTGCCAGCAGCTCCTTGTGGGCTGGGGAGCTGTTTTTT | CASSSLWAGELFF | TRBJ2-2 | TRBV7-9 | . | .